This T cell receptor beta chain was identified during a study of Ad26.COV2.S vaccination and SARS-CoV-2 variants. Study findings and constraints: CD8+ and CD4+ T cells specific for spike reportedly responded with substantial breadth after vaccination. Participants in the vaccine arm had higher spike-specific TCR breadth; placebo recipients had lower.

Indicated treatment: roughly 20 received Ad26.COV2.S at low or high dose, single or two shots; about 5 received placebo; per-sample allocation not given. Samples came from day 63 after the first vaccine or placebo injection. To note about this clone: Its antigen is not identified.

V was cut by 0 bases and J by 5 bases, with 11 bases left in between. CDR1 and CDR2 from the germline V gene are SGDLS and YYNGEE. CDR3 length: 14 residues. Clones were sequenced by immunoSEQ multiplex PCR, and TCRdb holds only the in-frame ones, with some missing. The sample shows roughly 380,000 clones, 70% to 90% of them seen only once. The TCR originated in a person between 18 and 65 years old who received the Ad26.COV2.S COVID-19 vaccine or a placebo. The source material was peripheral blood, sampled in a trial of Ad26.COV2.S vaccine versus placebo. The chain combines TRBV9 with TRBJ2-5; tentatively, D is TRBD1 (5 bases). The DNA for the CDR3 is TGTGCCAGCAGCGTAGTAGGGGCGAGTGAGACCCAGTACTTC. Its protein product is CASSVVGASETQYF.